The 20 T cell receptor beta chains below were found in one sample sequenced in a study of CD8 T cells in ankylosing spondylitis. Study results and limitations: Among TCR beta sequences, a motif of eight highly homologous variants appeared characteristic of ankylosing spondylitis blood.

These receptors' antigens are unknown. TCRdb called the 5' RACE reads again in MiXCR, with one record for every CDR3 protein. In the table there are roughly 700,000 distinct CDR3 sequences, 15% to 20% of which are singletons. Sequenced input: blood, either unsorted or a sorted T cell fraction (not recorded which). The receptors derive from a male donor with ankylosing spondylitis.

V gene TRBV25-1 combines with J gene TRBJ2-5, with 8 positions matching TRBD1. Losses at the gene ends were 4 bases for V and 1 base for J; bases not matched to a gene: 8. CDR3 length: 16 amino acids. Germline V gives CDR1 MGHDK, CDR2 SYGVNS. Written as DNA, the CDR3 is TGTGCCAGCAGTGGCTGGACAGGGAGATTCCAAGAGACCCAGTACTTC. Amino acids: CASSGWTGRFQETQYF.

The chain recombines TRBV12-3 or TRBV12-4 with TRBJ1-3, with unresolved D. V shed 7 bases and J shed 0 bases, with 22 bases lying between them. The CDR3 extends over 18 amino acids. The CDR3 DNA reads TGTGCCAGCACACCCCTTTGGAGACCGGATATCTCTGGAAACACCATATATTTT. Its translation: CASTPLWRPDISGNTIYF.

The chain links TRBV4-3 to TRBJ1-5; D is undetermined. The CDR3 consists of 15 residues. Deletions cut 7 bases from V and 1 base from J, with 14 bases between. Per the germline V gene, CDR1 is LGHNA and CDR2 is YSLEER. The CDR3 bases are TGCGCCAGCACCTCCGCAGTTGGGAGCAATCAGCCCCAGCATTTT. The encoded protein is CASTSAVGSNQPQHF.

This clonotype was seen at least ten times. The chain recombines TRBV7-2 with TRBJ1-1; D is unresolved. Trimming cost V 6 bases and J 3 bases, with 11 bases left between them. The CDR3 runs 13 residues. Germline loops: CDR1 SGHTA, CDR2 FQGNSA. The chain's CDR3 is CASSSTWDTEAFF. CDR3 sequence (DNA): TGTGCCAGCAGTTCGACTTGGGACACTGAAGCTTTCTTT.

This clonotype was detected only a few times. CDR3 bases: TGTGCCAGCAGCCAAGATTCCCGGGACAGGGGAGATGAAAAACTGTTTTTT. Its translation is CASSQDSRDRGDEKLFF. This chain links TRBV4-2 with TRBJ1-4; TRBD1 matches 10 bases. The CDR3 is 17 residues long. Losses at the gene ends were 0 bases for V and 6 bases for J; bases not matched to a gene: 7. CDR1 LGHNA and CDR2 YNFKEQ come from the germline V gene.

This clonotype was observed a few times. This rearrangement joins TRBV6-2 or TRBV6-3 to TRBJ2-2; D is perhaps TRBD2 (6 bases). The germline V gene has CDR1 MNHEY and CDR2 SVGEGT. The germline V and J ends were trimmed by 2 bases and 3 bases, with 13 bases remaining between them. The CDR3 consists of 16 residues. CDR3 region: CASSYDLGGDTGELFF. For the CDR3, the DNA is TGTGCCAGCAGTTACGACTTAGGCGGGGACACCGGGGAGCTGTTTTTT.

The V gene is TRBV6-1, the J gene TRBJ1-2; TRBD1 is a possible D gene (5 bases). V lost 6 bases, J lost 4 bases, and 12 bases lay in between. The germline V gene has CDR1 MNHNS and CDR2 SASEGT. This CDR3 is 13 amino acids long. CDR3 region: CASREQAVYGYTF. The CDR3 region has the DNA TGTGCCAGCAGAGAACAGGCCGTCTATGGCTACACCTTC.

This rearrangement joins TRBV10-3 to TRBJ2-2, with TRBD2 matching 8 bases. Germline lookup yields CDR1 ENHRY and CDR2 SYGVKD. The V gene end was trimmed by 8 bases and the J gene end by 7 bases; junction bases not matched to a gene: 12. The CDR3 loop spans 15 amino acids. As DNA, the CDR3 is TGTGCCATCCACGGAGGGCGGGAGGAAGGCGGGGAGCTGTTTTTT. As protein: CAIHGGREEGGELFF.

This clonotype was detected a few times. In DNA form, the CDR3 reads TGTGCCAGCAGCTCCACTGACAGCACCGGGGAGCTGTTTTTT. It codes for CASSSTDSTGELFF. V gene TRBV7-9 combines with J gene TRBJ2-2; maybe TRBD1 (5 bases). CDR3 length: 14 residues. Germline CDR1 reads SEHNR; CDR2 reads FQNEAQ (reference sequence). The V and J ends lost 4 bases and 4 bases respectively, with 10 bases between them.

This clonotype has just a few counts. Here the CDR3 reads CASSLWGTAKNTEAFF. Here the CDR3 DNA reads TGTGCCAGCAGCTTATGGGGGACAGCTAAGAACACTGAAGCTTTCTTT. The rearrangement links TRBV7-9 to TRBJ1-1, with TRBD1 matching 7 bases. Germline CDR1 and CDR2: SEHNR and FQNEAQ (reference sequence). V gave up 2 bases and J gave up 1 base; unmatched junction bases: 7. This CDR3 is 16 amino acids long.

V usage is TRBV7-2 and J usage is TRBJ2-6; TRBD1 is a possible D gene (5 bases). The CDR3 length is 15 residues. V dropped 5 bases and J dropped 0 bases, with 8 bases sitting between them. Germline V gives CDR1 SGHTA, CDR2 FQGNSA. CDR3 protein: CASSPGNSGANVLTF. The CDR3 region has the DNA TGTGCCAGCAGCCCAGGGAACTCTGGGGCCAACGTCCTGACTTTC.

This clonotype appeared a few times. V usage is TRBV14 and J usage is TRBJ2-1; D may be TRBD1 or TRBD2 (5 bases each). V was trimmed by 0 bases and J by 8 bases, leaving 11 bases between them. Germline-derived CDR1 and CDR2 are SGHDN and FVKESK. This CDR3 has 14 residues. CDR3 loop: CASSQDLLGDEQFF. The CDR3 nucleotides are TGTGCCAGCAGCCAAGACCTACTGGGGGATGAGCAGTTCTTC.

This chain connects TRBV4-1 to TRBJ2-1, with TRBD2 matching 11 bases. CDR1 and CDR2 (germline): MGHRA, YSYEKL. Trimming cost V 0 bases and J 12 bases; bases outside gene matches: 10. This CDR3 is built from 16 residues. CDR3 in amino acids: CASSQDWGTSGRGQFF. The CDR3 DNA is TGCGCCAGCAGCCAAGATTGGGGGACTAGCGGCCGTGGGCAGTTCTTC.

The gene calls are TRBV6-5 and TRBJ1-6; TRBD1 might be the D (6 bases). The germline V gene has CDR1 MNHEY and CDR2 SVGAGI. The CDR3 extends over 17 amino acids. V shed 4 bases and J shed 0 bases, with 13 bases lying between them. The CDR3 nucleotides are TGTGCCAGCAGTTGGGGTCCCAGGGGCTCCTATAATTCACCCCTCCACTTT. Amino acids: CASSWGPRGSYNSPLHF.

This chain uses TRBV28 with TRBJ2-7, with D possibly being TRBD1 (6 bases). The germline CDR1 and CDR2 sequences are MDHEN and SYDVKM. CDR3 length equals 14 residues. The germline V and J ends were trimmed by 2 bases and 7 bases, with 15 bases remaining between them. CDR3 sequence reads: CASSLGLQGQEQYF. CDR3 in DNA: TGTGCCAGCAGTTTAGGCTTACAGGGACAAGAGCAGTACTTC.

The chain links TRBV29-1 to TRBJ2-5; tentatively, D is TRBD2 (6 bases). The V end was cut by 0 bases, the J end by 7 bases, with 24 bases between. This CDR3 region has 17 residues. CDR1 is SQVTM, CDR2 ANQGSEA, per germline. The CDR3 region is CSVEDQGGRGAFGTQYF. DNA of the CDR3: TGCAGCGTTGAAGATCAGGGAGGCAGAGGGGCCTTTGGGACCCAGTACTTC.

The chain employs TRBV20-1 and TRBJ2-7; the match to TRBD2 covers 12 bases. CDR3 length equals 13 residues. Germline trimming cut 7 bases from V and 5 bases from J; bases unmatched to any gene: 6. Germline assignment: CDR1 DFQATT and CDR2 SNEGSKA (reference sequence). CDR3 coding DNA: TGCAGTGTCCCGACTAGCGGGAGAAACGAGCAGTACTTC. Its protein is CSVPTSGRNEQYF.

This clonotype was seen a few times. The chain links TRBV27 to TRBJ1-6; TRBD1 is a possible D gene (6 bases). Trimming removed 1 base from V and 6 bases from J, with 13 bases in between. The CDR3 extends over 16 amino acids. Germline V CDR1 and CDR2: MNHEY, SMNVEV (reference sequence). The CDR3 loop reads CASSLLGASTNSPLHF. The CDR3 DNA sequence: TGTGCCAGCAGTTTATTGGGGGCGAGTACTAATTCACCCCTCCACTTT.

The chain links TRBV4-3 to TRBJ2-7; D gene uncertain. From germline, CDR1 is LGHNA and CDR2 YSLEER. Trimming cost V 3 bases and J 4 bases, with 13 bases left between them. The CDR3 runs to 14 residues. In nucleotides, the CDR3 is TGCGCCAGCAGCCACCAGGAGAAGGGTTACGAGCAGTACTTC. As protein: CASSHQEKGYEQYF.

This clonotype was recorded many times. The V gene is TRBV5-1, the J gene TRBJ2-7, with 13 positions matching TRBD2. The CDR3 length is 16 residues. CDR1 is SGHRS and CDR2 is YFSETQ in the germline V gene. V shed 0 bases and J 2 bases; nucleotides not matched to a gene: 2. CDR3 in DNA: TGCGCCAGCAGCTTGGGACTAGCGGGAGGAACCTACGAGCAGTACTTC. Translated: CASSLGLAGGTYEQYF.